Listed below are T cell receptor beta chains from one sample, sequenced in a study of T cell responses to AZD1222 COVID-19 vaccine. TCRdb's table, derived via immunoSEQ multiplex PCR, lists solely in-frame clones and lacks some. The sample includes 95,000 to 100,000 clones, 85% to 90% of them seen just once. The sample here was peripheral blood, taken on day 0 of AZD1222 vaccination. The source of these receptors is an adult in good health. The CDR3 runs from the conserved cysteine through the conserved F or W. D genes are given only for firm matches. The listing skips clone size in some rows; elsewhere it reads once, few, many or a size class.

TRBV5-6	TRBD2	.	TRBJ2-2	CASSPGPGGTGELFF	TGTGCCAGCAGCCCCGGGCCGGGGGGGACCGGGGAGCTGTTTTTT
TRBV10-3	.	.	TRBJ1-1	CAIRDLETEAFF	TGTGCCATCAGGGACCTTGAGACTGAAGCTTTCTTT
TRBV6-2/TRBV6-3	.	.	TRBJ1-1	CASSARVPEAFF	TGTGCCAGCAGTGCAAGGGTCCCTGAAGCTTTCTTT
TRBV11-3	.	.	TRBJ2-3	CASSPSTPVVEDTQYF	TGTGCCAGCAGCCCATCGACGCCGGTGGTTGAGGATACGCAGTATTTT
TRBV28	TRBD1	.	TRBJ1-2	CASRKQGALVSSIYGYTF	TGTGCCAGCAGAAAACAGGGGGCGCTGGTATCCTCGATCTATGGCTACACCTTC
TRBV10-1	TRBD2	.	TRBJ2-1	CAGPLSREAFSYNEQFF	TGCGCCGGTCCCCTCTCGCGGGAGGCCTTTTCCTACAATGAGCAGTTCTTC
TRBV10-3	.	.	TRBJ2-1	CAITTIGGYSYNEQFF	TGTGCCATCACTACGATAGGGGGTTACTCCTACAATGAGCAGTTCTTC
TRBV27	TRBD1	.	TRBJ1-2	CASSLSGQGAGYTF	TGTGCCAGCAGTTTATCGGGACAGGGCGCTGGCTACACCTTC
TRBV11-3	.	.	TRBJ2-5	CASSLPIRSGDQETQYF	TGTGCCAGCAGCCTCCCAATCCGTAGCGGCGACCAAGAGACCCAGTACTTC
TRBV7-8	.	once	TRBJ1-1	CASRPGHQNTEAFF	TGTGCCAGCCGCCCGGGACATCAGAACACTGAAGCTTTCTTT
TRBV19	TRBD1	.	TRBJ1-4	CASSSWGQGATNEKLFF	TGTGCCAGTAGTAGCTGGGGGCAGGGGGCAACTAATGAAAAACTGTTTTTT
TRBV7-2	.	.	TRBJ2-7	CASSLATGSNEQYF	TGTGCCAGCAGCTTAGCGACGGGGTCCAACGAGCAGTACTTC
TRBV5-1	.	.	TRBJ2-2	CASSPGSRDGTGELFF	TGCGCCAGCAGTCCTGGCTCCAGGGATGGCACCGGGGAGCTGTTTTTT
TRBV19	.	few	TRBJ2-7	CASSNGGLSSYEQYF	TGTGCCAGTAGTAATGGGGGCTTAAGCTCCTACGAGCAGTACTTC
TRBV7-3	.	.	TRBJ1-1	CASSEDRVTEAFF	TGTGCCAGCAGCGAAGACAGAGTCACTGAAGCTTTCTTT
TRBV10-3	.	.	TRBJ1-5	CAISEFTGQPQHF	TGTGCCATCAGTGAGTTTACGGGTCAGCCCCAGCATTTT
TRBV9	.	.	TRBJ1-6	CASSVGQPSRYNSPLHF	TGTGCCAGCAGCGTCGGACAGCCTTCTCGGTATAATTCACCCCTCCACTTT
TRBV6-1	.	.	TRBJ1-4	CASSEEAVGYTTNEKLFF	TGTGCCAGCAGTGAAGAAGCGGTGGGGTACACAACTAATGAAAAACTGTTTTTT
TRBV19	.	once	TRBJ2-2	CASSESPGTTGELFF	TGTGCCAGTAGTGAAAGCCCCGGGACCACCGGGGAGCTGTTTTTT
TRBV11-1	.	.	TRBJ2-1	CASSLTGSPAYNEQFF	TGTGCCAGCAGCCTGACCGGGTCCCCAGCCTACAATGAGCAGTTCTTC
TRBV7-9	.	.	TRBJ2-3	CASSSRGGAGTDTQYF	TGTGCCAGCAGCTCCCGAGGGGGGGCTGGTACAGATACGCAGTATTTT
TRBV5-4	TRBD1	.	TRBJ2-5	CASSSTGQGREETQYF	TGTGCCAGCAGCTCGACAGGACAGGGTAGAGAGGAGACCCAGTACTTC
TRBV5-6	TRBD2	.	TRBJ2-1	CASIAGGVGEQFF	TGTGCCAGCATAGCGGGAGGGGTTGGTGAGCAGTTCTTC
TRBV19	TRBD2	few	TRBJ2-3	CASSPREGPTDTQYF	TGTGCCAGTAGTCCGAGGGAGGGGCCCACAGATACGCAGTATTTT
TRBV9	TRBD1	.	TRBJ1-5	CASSVAGGHQPQHF	TGTGCCAGCAGCGTAGCAGGGGGCCATCAGCCCCAGCATTTT
TRBV4-3	.	.	TRBJ1-2	CASSQAPPQAPYTF	TGCGCCAGCAGCCAAGCTCCCCCACAGGCGCCATACACCTTC
TRBV5-4	.	.	TRBJ1-1	CASRQNRGVTEAFF	TGTGCCAGCAGACAGAACCGGGGGGTCACTGAAGCTTTCTTT
TRBV28	.	.	TRBJ2-7	CASSAILEARAEQYF	TGTGCCAGCAGTGCAATCCTAGAGGCGCGGGCCGAGCAGTACTTC
TRBV18	.	.	TRBJ1-6	CASSPRSARNSPLHF	TGTGCCAGCTCACCACGCTCGGCGCGTAATTCACCCCTCCACTTT
TRBV28	.	.	TRBJ1-1	CASSPGSANTEAFF	TGTGCCAGCAGCCCCGGTTCTGCGAACACTGAAGCTTTCTTT
TRBV19	TRBD2	.	TRBJ2-2	CASSTLAGGTGELFF	TGTGCCAGTAGTACGCTAGCGGGAGGGACCGGGGAGCTGTTTTTT
TRBV29-1	.	once	TRBJ2-1	CSVVGSPAGYNEQFF	TGCAGCGTTGTGGGCAGCCCTGCGGGCTACAATGAGCAGTTCTTC
TRBV27	.	.	TRBJ1-1	CASSPNAGTEAFF	TGTGCCAGCAGTCCCAACGCCGGGACAGAAGCTTTCTTT
TRBV21-1	.	.	TRBJ2-7	CASSKGRPSSGGVQCTDYEQYF	TGTGCCAGCAGCAAGGGCCGGCCCTCTTCAGGGGGCGTCCAGTGCACGGACTACGAGCAGTACTTC
TRBV7-9	.	.	TRBJ2-3	CASSLASGVTDTQYF	TGTGCCAGCAGCTTAGCTAGCGGAGTCACAGATACGCAGTATTTT
TRBV9	.	.	TRBJ1-3	CASSVLGVSGNTIYF	TGTGCCAGCAGCGTACTGGGGGTGTCTGGAAACACCATATATTTT
TRBV4-3	TRBD1	once	TRBJ2-3	CASSPSPGQGHTDTQYF	TGCGCCAGCAGCCCTAGTCCGGGACAGGGGCACACAGATACGCAGTATTTT
TRBV20-1	.	.	TRBJ1-2	CSASQQGGYRYGYTF	TGCAGTGCTAGTCAGCAGGGCGGTTATCGCTATGGCTACACCTTC
TRBV10-3	TRBD1	.	TRBJ1-2	CAIGQGAAGYTF	TGTGCCATCGGGCAGGGGGCTGCTGGCTACACCTTC
TRBV6-5	.	.	TRBJ2-7	CATKRLAGNEQYF	TGTGCCACCAAGCGGCTAGCTGGCAACGAGCAGTACTTC
TRBV7-2	.	.	TRBJ2-2	CASSLVPTGELFF	TGTGCCAGCAGCTTAGTTCCCACCGGGGAGCTGTTTTTT
TRBV28	TRBD1	.	TRBJ1-5	CASSLRGLRQPQHF	TGTGCCAGCAGCCTCAGGGGGCTTCGGCAGCCCCAGCATTTT
TRBV10-3	TRBD1	.	TRBJ1-3	CAISEVGQGSGNTIYF	TGTGCCATCAGTGAGGTTGGACAGGGGTCAGGAAACACCATATATTTT
TRBV4-1	TRBD1	once	TRBJ1-1	CASSSQTGRNTEAFF	TGCGCCAGCAGCTCCCAGACAGGGCGGAACACTGAAGCTTTCTTT
TRBV3-1/TRBV3-2	TRBD2	.	TRBJ2-1	CASSQEGRGFDGEQFF	TGTGCCAGCAGCCAAGAGGGGAGGGGTTTCGACGGTGAGCAGTTCTTC
TRBV11-2	.	.	TRBJ1-2	CASSPQTGIKGYTF	TGTGCCAGCAGCCCTCAGACAGGAATAAAAGGCTACACCTTC
TRBV9	.	.	TRBJ2-3	CASSVDREGDTQYF	TGTGCCAGCAGCGTTGACAGGGAGGGCGATACGCAGTATTTT
TRBV28	TRBD2	.	TRBJ2-1	CASSFVTSGRNEQFF	TGTGCCAGCAGTTTCGTGACTAGCGGGAGGAACGAGCAGTTCTTC
TRBV28	.	.	TRBJ1-1	CASSSSGPVSFF	TGTGCCAGCAGTTCCTCGGGACCGGTTTCTTTCTTT
TRBV2	.	.	TRBJ1-2	CASSDTEGAYGYTF	TGTGCCAGCAGTGACACAGAGGGTGCCTATGGCTACACCTTC
TRBV12-3/TRBV12-4	.	.	TRBJ1-5	CASSPIQRQPQHF	TGTGCCAGCAGCCCCATTCAAAGGCAGCCCCAGCATTTT
TRBV6-2/TRBV6-3	TRBD1	.	TRBJ1-5	CASSYRQGNQPQHF	TGTGCCAGCAGTTACCGACAGGGAAATCAGCCCCAGCATTTT
TRBV10-3	.	.	TRBJ2-1	CAISEPGLSPEAYNEQFF	TGTGCCATCAGTGAGCCTGGACTATCCCCTGAGGCCTACAATGAGCAGTTCTTC
TRBV2	TRBD2	.	TRBJ2-1	CASKSGLAGTYNEQFF	TGTGCCAGCAAATCGGGACTAGCGGGTACCTACAATGAGCAGTTCTTC
TRBV9	TRBD1	.	TRBJ2-7	CASTRGQDSYEQYF	TGTGCCAGCACCAGGGGACAGGATTCCTACGAGCAGTACTTC
TRBV5-1	.	.	TRBJ2-7	CASSFDSGHHYEQYF	TGCGCCAGCAGCTTTGATTCGGGACACCACTACGAGCAGTACTTC